The text below deals with one TCR beta chain. This record belongs to a study of blood T cell repertoires in COVID-19. At the level of the study: Samples of COVID-19 (acute and convalescent) were obtained from the United States, Italy and Spain.

Per the original methods: Reference gene primer amplification gave nucleated cell count estimates. Some clones are missing from TCRdb's copy, which holds only in-frame ones; the method was immunoSEQ multiplex PCR. Clone size and the V and J calls come from that table; the DNA yielded D and trimming. The sample has some 220,000 clones, about 82% seen once. Per germline, CDR1 GTSNPN and CDR2 SVGIG (reference sequence). CDR3 length: 15 amino acids. Trimming removed 0 bases from V and 0 bases from J, with 6 bases in between. Seattle cases were enrolled at active infection and followed longitudinally. The chain joins TRBV30 to TRBJ1-6; D unclear. The receptor was isolated from a woman in her sixties or seventies with COVID-19, enrolled during active disease. Sequenced input: peripheral blood. The CDR3 coding sequence is TGTGCCTGGAGTGTACAGAGCTCCTATAATTCACCCCTCCACTTT. This encodes CAWSVQSSYNSPLHF.